These 3 T cell receptor beta chains came from one sample sequenced in a study of T-cell reconstitution after alpha-beta-depleted transplantation in children. Using unique molecular identifiers, the investigators prepared the TCRbeta library. TCRdb used MiXCR to reprocess the PCR reads, holding one entry per CDR3 protein. Here the sample spans approximately 1,000,000 distinct CDR3 sequences, 25% to 30% being singletons. Sequenced here: PBMCs, mostly from graft donor cells, sampled 360 days after TCRalphabeta/CD19-depleted stem cell transplant. The origin of the receptors is a boy less than two years old who had a stem cell transplant for SCID, so the T cells may come from the graft donor.

The V and J genes are TRBV5-1 and TRBJ1-4; no definite D call. The length of the CDR3 is 14 residues. V dropped 4 bases and J dropped 0 bases, with 7 bases sitting between them. Germline loops: CDR1 SGHRS, CDR2 YFSETQ. The CDR3 bases are TGCGCCAGCAGCCCAAGTTCAACTAATGAAAAACTGTTTTTT. Protein: CASSPSSTNEKLFF.

V is TRBV11-2 and J is TRBJ2-5, with 11 positions matching TRBD2. Germline V lookup: CDR1 SGHAT, CDR2 FQNNGV. This CDR3 has 17 residues. Trimming took 0 bases from V and 7 from J; bases not matched to a gene: 10. CDR3 in DNA: TGTGCCAGCAGCTTAGACAGTATAGCGGGGGGGCTGGTGACCCAGTACTTC. It yields the protein CASSLDSIAGGLVTQYF.

This rearrangement joins TRBV6-1 to TRBJ2-3; 7 positions match TRBD1. V shed 7 bases and J 3 bases; nucleotides not matched to a gene: 10. Germline assignment: CDR1 MNHNS and CDR2 SASEGT. The CDR3 contains 15 residues. The CDR3 sequence: CASTPRQGRTDTQYF. The CDR3 region has the DNA TGTGCCAGCACCCCACGACAGGGACGAACAGATACGCAGTATTTT.